This T cell receptor (beta chain) derives from a study of blood T cell repertoires in COVID-19. Study in general: In each case, the material was cDNA or gDNA derived from T cells, B-cell-depleted T cells, or PBMCs.

V was cut by 0 bases and J by 0 bases, with 6 bases left in between. CDR3 length equals 15 residues. Germline V lookup: CDR1 MNHEY, CDR2 SVGAGI. The count of this clone is one. TCRdb keeps only in-frame clones here, not all; method: immunoSEQ multiplex PCR. The table lists 85,000 to 95,000 clones, about nine tenths of them singletons. This clonotype was sampled from a woman older than 75 with acute or convalescent COVID-19. The specimen was peripheral blood. The V call is TRBV6-5, the J call TRBJ1-5, with D uncertain. CDR3 sequence (DNA): TGTGCCAGCAGTTACTCGAGGGTTAGCAATCAGCCCCAGCATTTT. Amino acids: CASSYSRVSNQPQHF.